This TCR beta chain was identified during a study of Ad26.COV2.S vaccination and SARS-CoV-2 variants. The study, taken as a whole, reports: Breadth of non-spike TCRs did not differ between vaccinees and placebo recipients. Spike-specific CD8+ and CD4+ T cell responses reportedly showed substantial breadth after vaccination.

The data were produced by immunoSEQ multiplex PCR, yet TCRdb's version contains in-frame clones alone and is incomplete. The sample shows 350,000 to 400,000 clones, 80% to 90% of them seen only once. This sample's treatment: around 19 received Ad26.COV2.S at low or high dose, single or two shots; about 5 received placebo; per-sample allocation not given. Sampling happened 63 days after the first vaccine or placebo injection. On this clone itself: What it binds is unknown.

V was shortened by 6 bases and J by 4 bases, with 21 bases between the two germline ends. CDR1 is GTSNPN and CDR2 is SVGIG in the germline V gene (reference sequence). The CDR3 is made up of 15 amino acids. The material sequenced was peripheral blood, taken in a trial of Ad26.COV2.S vaccine versus placebo. The TCR was taken from a person between 18 and 59 years old who received the Ad26.COV2.S COVID-19 vaccine or a placebo. The J gene is TRBJ1-1, the V gene TRBV30; D perhaps matches TRBD1 (6 bases). CDR3: CACQSNRERLTEAFF. CDR3 nucleotides: TGTGCCTGTCAATCGAACAGGGAGCGGCTCACTGAAGCTTTCTTT.